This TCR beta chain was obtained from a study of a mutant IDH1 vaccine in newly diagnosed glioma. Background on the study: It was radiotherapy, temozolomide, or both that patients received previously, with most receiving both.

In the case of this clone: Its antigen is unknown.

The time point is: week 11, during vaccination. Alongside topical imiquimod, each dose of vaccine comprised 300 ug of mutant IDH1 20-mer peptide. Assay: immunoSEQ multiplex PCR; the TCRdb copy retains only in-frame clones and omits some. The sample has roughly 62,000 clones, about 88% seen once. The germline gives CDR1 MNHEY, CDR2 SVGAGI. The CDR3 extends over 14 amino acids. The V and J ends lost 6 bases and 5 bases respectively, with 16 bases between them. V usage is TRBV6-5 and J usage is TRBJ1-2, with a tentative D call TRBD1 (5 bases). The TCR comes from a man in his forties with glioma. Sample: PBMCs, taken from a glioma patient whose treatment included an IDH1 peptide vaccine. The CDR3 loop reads CASRGVGASYGYTF. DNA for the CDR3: TGTGCCAGCAGAGGGGTCGGGGCTTCTTATGGCTACACCTTC.